This T cell receptor (beta chain) was identified in a study of T-cell reconstitution after alpha-beta-depleted transplantation in children. Preparation of the TCRbeta library involved a method that used unique molecular identifiers. TCRdb re-called the PCR reads with MiXCR, one entry per CDR3 protein. The table lists roughly 180,000 distinct CDR3 sequences, around 10% of them singletons. This clonotype appeared a few times. The trim removed 8 bases at V and 7 bases at J, leaving 5 bases unmatched. Germline V gene sequence: CDR1 MRHNA, CDR2 SNTAGT. CDR3 length: 13 amino acids. Sequences were derived from PBMCs, sampled before TCRalphabeta/CD19-depleted stem cell transplant. This rearrangement joins TRBV6-4 to TRBJ2-2; 9 bases are a match to TRBD1. This sequence originates from a boy aged 2 to 10 with acute myeloid leukemia, due to receive a stem cell transplant. The CDR3 DNA reads TGTGCCAGCGGGGACAGGGATGGCGGGGAGCTGTTTTTT. Translation: CASGDRDGGELFF.